The rows below give T cell receptor beta chains drawn from one sample of a study of blood T cell repertoires in COVID-19. Sequenced by immunoSEQ multiplex PCR; TCRdb stores in-frame clones only, minus some. The table includes tens of thousands of clones, 92% detected once. Sequenced: peripheral blood. All receptors come from a middle-aged man with active COVID-19. Each CDR3 is given with its conserved first and last residue. The D gene is left open where the match is weak. The size entry is marked missing in some rows and otherwise reads once, few, many or a size class.

size	V	D	J	DNA	CDR3
-	TRBV9	-	TRBJ1-3	TGTGCCAGCAGCATCCGGGACATGGGAAACACCATATATTTT	CASSIRDMGNTIYF
-	TRBV2	TRBD1	TRBJ2-7	TGTGCCAGCGCGGGACAGGGGGCCTACGAGCAGTACTTC	CASAGQGAYEQYF
-	TRBV5-1	TRBD2	TRBJ2-7	TGCGCCAGCAGCGCTAGCGGGGGGGCCACCGAGCAGTACTTC	CASSASGGATEQYF
once	TRBV2	TRBD2	TRBJ2-5	TGTGCCAGCAGTGTAGGAGCGGGAGGGGAGACCCAGTACTTC	CASSVGAGGETQYF
-	TRBV11-2	-	TRBJ1-5	TGTGCCAGCAGCCGAAGCCGGGACATCAATCAGCCCCAGCATTTT	CASSRSRDINQPQHF
-	TRBV7-2	-	TRBJ2-7	TGTGCCAGCAGCTTAAGGGAAACGGGAGCCTACGAGCAGTACTTC	CASSLRETGAYEQYF
-	TRBV18	TRBD1	TRBJ1-6	TGTGCCAGCTCACCACAGCCCGACAGGGTATATAATTCACCCCTCCACTTT	CASSPQPDRVYNSPLHF
few	TRBV9	TRBD1	TRBJ2-7	TGTGCCAGCAGCGCCGCGGACAGGGGTAGCCACGAGCAGTACTTC	CASSAADRGSHEQYF
-	TRBV28	-	TRBJ1-1	TGTGCCAGCAGTTTACGACGGCCGCCAGGGAACACTGAAGCTTTCTTT	CASSLRRPPGNTEAFF
-	TRBV9	TRBD2	TRBJ2-5	TGTGCCAGCAGCCCTACCTGGACTAGCGGGAGGGAGGAGACCCAGTACTTC	CASSPTWTSGREETQYF
-	TRBV12-2	-	TRBJ1-1	TGTGCAAGTCGCTTAGGCCACAAAGCTTTCTTT	CASRLGHKAFF
-	TRBV5-4	TRBD2	TRBJ2-5	TGTGCCAGCAGCGAAACTAGCGGGGGCCAAGAGACCCAGTACTTC	CASSETSGGQETQYF
-	TRBV5-1	TRBD2	TRBJ2-5	TGCGCCAGCAGCCTACAGGGACTAGCGGGAGCGTTGGGGACCCAGTACTTC	CASSLQGLAGALGTQYF
few	TRBV28	TRBD2	TRBJ2-1	TGTGCCAGCAGCCCCCCCTCGACTAGCGGGAGGATCTACAATGAGCAGTTCTTC	CASSPPSTSGRIYNEQFF
-	TRBV5-1	TRBD2	TRBJ2-1	TGCGCCAGCAGCGGGACTAGCGGGAGTGGCTATGAGCAGTTCTTC	CASSGTSGSGYEQFF
-	TRBV12-5	TRBD1	TRBJ2-7	TGTGCTAGTGGTTTGACCCCGGACAGGGCCAACGAGCAGTACTTC	CASGLTPDRANEQYF
-	TRBV7-2	-	TRBJ1-3	TGTGCCAGCACCCTACAGGTCTCTGGAAACACCATATATTTT	CASTLQVSGNTIYF
-	TRBV6-1	-	TRBJ2-5	TGTGCCAGCAGTGAATGGGGGTCAGGGGGGTCAGAGACCCAGTACTTC	CASSEWGSGGSETQYF
-	TRBV5-1	-	TRBJ1-2	TGCGCCAGCAGGTCCGCTAACTATGGCTACACCTTC	CASRSANYGYTF
-	TRBV7-3	TRBD2	TRBJ2-5	TGTGCCAGTGCCCCCGGGACTAGAGAGACCCAGTACTTC	CASAPGTRETQYF
-	TRBV3-1/TRBV3-2	-	TRBJ1-2	TGTGCCAGCAGCCAAGATAGTATCTTACCTCCCACCTTC	CASSQDSILPPTF
-	TRBV5-1	TRBD1	TRBJ2-3	TGCGCCAGCAGCCAAACCGGGACAGGGGTAGATACGCAGTATTTT	CASSQTGTGVDTQYF
-	TRBV3-1/TRBV3-2	-	TRBJ2-1	TGTGCCAGCAGCCAAGATCAGCGAGGGGGTCTCTACAATGAGCAGTTCTTC	CASSQDQRGGLYNEQFF
-	TRBV4-1	TRBD1	TRBJ1-4	TGCGCCAGCAGCCAAGATAGGGACAGGGGTGAAAAACTGTTTTTT	CASSQDRDRGEKLFF
once	TRBV28	TRBD2	TRBJ2-3	TGTGCCAGCAGCCCAGCGGGAGGCGCAGATACGCAGTATTTT	CASSPAGGADTQYF
once	TRBV10-1	-	TRBJ2-1	TGCGCCAGCAGTGCCGACAGGTGGGAGCAGTTCTTC	CASSADRWEQFF
-	TRBV7-8	-	TRBJ2-4	TGTGCCAGCAGCTTATTTTCGGGGGAAATAGCCAAAAACATTCAGTACTTC	CASSLFSGEIAKNIQYF
-	TRBV5-1	TRBD2	TRBJ2-7	TGCGCCAGCAGCCCAGGGACTAGCGGGAGGCCTAGCTCCTACGAGCAGTACTTC	CASSPGTSGRPSSYEQYF
-	TRBV2	-	TRBJ2-1	TGTGCCAGCATTATCCAGGGTGAGCAGTTCTTC	CASIIQGEQFF
-	TRBV2	TRBD1	TRBJ1-1	TGTGCCAGCAGGGGTCGGGCAGGGGGCAGGACTGAAGCTTTCTTT	CASRGRAGGRTEAFF
-	TRBV30	-	TRBJ2-2	TGTGCCTGGCGACCTAGCGCTAACACCGGGGAGCTGTTTTTT	CAWRPSANTGELFF
-	TRBV19	TRBD2	TRBJ2-7	TGTGCCAGTAGTACTCCCCCGGGACTAGCGGGAGGGCCCCACGAGCAGTACTTC	CASSTPPGLAGGPHEQYF
-	TRBV4-1	-	TRBJ2-7	TGCGCCAGCAGCCCCCAAGGAGCCTTCTACGAGCAGTACTTC	CASSPQGAFYEQYF
-	TRBV27	-	TRBJ2-1	TGTGCCAGCAGTTCTCTCTACAATGAGCAGTTCTTC	CASSSLYNEQFF
-	TRBV6-2/TRBV6-3	-	TRBJ1-5	TGTGCCAGCAGTCCGGAGGTATGGAATCAGCCCCAGCATTTT	CASSPEVWNQPQHF
-	TRBV12-3/TRBV12-4	-	TRBJ2-7	TGTGCCAGCAGTAGGAGTTCTTACGAGCAGTACTTC	CASSRSSYEQYF
-	TRBV6-6	-	TRBJ1-4	TGTGCCAGCAGTAGGACATCTCGGGATGAAAAACTGTTTTTT	CASSRTSRDEKLFF
few	TRBV27	TRBD1	TRBJ1-6	TGTGCCAGCAGCCAAGGACAGGGCGCCCGGAATTCACCCCTCCACTTT	CASSQGQGARNSPLHF
-	TRBV19	-	TRBJ1-5	TGTGCCAGTAGTATCTCCCACGGGAATCAGCCCCAGCATTTT	CASSISHGNQPQHF